This is a list of T cell receptor beta chains from one sample in a study of blood T cells in healthy people across ages. TCRdb reprocessed the 5' RACE reads via MiXCR and lists one record per CDR3 protein. The data contain hundreds of thousands of distinct CDR3 sequences, roughly 32% of them singletons. The specimen sequenced was blood. The receptors were sampled from a woman aged 80 or older in good health. Each CDR3 is given with its conserved first and last residue. Each record gives: clone size, V gene, D gene, J gene, CDR3 protein, CDR3 DNA. The D gene is left open where the match is weak. Clone size appears in some rows only: once, few, many, or a class for an expanded clone.

.	TRBV7-2	.	TRBJ1-1	CVSSRPWALGAFF	TGTGTCAGCAGCCGGCCGTGGGCGCTAGGGGCTTTCTTT
many	TRBV5-8	TRBD2	TRBJ2-3	CASSLGLAGGNLEYF	TGTGCCAGCAGCTTGGGACTAGCGGGGGGCAACCTCGAGTATTTT
many	TRBV5-5	TRBD2	TRBJ2-5	CASSLAFQAGDNQETQYF	TGTGCCAGCAGCTTGGCCTTCCAAGCGGGGGACAACCAAGAGACCCAGTACTTC
.	TRBV5-1	.	TRBJ2-7	CASSGGESSLYEQYF	TGCGCCAGCAGCGGGGGAGAGTCGTCCCTCTACGAGCAGTACTTC
many	TRBV29-1	TRBD1	TRBJ2-2	CSVGQGFTGELFF	TGCAGCGTGGGACAGGGGTTCACCGGGGAGCTGTTTTTT
.	TRBV2	.	TRBJ1-2	CARREAGPLGYTF	TGTGCCAGACGGGAGGCAGGGCCCTTGGGCTACACCTTC
.	TRBV15	TRBD1	TRBJ2-4	CATSTKEIGAKTGDIQYF	TGTGCCACCAGCACGAAAGAGATAGGCGCGAAAACAGGGGACATTCAGTACTTC
.	TRBV5-1	.	TRBJ2-7	CASSSATRPLVAHEQYF	TGCGCCAGCAGCTCAGCCACCCGACCCCTCGTCGCCCACGAGCAGTACTTC
many	TRBV12-3/TRBV12-4	.	TRBJ2-7	CASSPPTSYEQYF	TGTGCCAGCAGCCCCCCGACCTCCTACGAGCAGTACTTC
many	TRBV20-1	TRBD2	TRBJ2-1	CSASTSGAYNEQFF	TGCAGTGCTTCCACTAGCGGGGCCTACAATGAGCAGTTCTTC
.	TRBV7-2	.	TRBJ2-5	CASSLVYTPEETQYF	TGTGCCAGCAGCTTAGTGTATACCCCTGAAGAGACCCAGTACTTC
few	TRBV28	TRBD2	TRBJ2-1	CASRPPTSGEQFF	TGTGCCAGCAGACCGCCCACTAGCGGGGAGCAGTTCTTC
many	TRBV11-2	TRBD1	TRBJ2-5	CASSQRDRGHGF	TGTGCCAGCAGCCAACGGGACAGGGGGCACGGTTTC
many	TRBV5-1	TRBD2	TRBJ2-5	CASGPGLGETQYF	TGCGCCAGCGGACCGGGACTAGGAGAGACCCAGTACTTC
many	TRBV20-1	TRBD1	TRBJ2-6	CSAWDRLTSSGANVLTF	TGCAGTGCTTGGGACAGGCTTACCTCCTCTGGGGCCAACGTCCTGACTTTC
many	TRBV2	.	TRBJ1-5	CASSDSHSNQPQHF	TGTGCCAGCAGTGATAGCCATAGCAATCAGCCCCAGCATTTT
few	TRBV2	TRBD2	TRBJ2-1	CASTGAGGPYNEQFF	TGTGCCAGCACCGGCGCGGGGGGGCCGTACAATGAGCAGTTCTTC
once	TRBV7-3	.	TRBJ2-3	CASSLTGHTDTQNF	TGTGCCAGCAGCTTAACAGGACACACAGATACGCAGAATTTT
many	TRBV7-8	.	TRBJ2-5	CASSLLQGRVGETQYF	TGTGCCAGCAGCTTACTTCAGGGCAGGGTAGGAGAGACCCAGTACTTC
.	TRBV29-1	TRBD2	TRBJ2-3	CSVPSGGVRDTQYF	TGCAGCGTTCCTAGCGGGGGGGTTCGGGATACGCAGTATTTT
many	TRBV21-1	.	TRBJ2-1	CASSAVGAPLYNEQFF	TGTGCCAGCAGCGCTGTCGGGGCTCCTCTGTACAATGAGCAGTTCTTC
.	TRBV4-2	.	TRBJ1-6	CASSQGGWDDNSPLHF	TGTGCCAGCAGCCAAGGTGGGTGGGATGATAATTCACCCCTCCACTTT
many	TRBV14	.	TRBJ2-3	CASRSQGASTDTQYF	TGTGCCAGCAGGAGTCAGGGTGCTAGCACAGATACGCAGTATTTT
many	TRBV6-6	.	TRBJ2-3	CASSPTQGKSTDTQYF	TGTGCCAGCAGCCCCACTCAGGGTAAAAGCACAGATACGCAGTATTTT
many	TRBV20-1	.	TRBJ2-5	CSAPQPPSADKYQETQYF	TGCAGTGCTCCCCAACCCCCATCGGCTGATAAGTACCAAGAGACCCAGTACTTC
many	TRBV20-1	TRBD1	TRBJ2-5	CSARPTGARLETQYF	TGCAGTGCTAGACCGACAGGGGCGAGGTTGGAGACCCAGTACTTC
.	TRBV6-1	.	TRBJ1-1	CASSERGGPEEDTEAFF	TGTGCCAGCAGTGAAAGGGGGGGCCCAGAGGAGGACACTGAAGCTTTCTTT
.	TRBV12-3/TRBV12-4	TRBD1	TRBJ1-2	CASSFLSSTGTEFNYGYTF	TGTGCCAGCAGTTTTTTATCCTCTACCGGGACAGAGTTTAACTATGGCTACACCTTC
.	TRBV5-5	.	TRBJ1-1	CASSGYGGRTSEAFF	TGTGCCAGCAGCGGTTACGGGGGTAGGACTTCTGAAGCTTTCTTT
once	TRBV9	.	TRBJ1-2	CASGVDPGTF	TGTGCCAGCGGCGTAGATCCTGGCACCTTC
.	TRBV20-1	.	TRBJ1-2	CSARDGPGYGYTF	TGCAGTGCTAGAGATGGGCCGGGGTATGGCTACACCTTC
many	TRBV4-3	.	TRBJ2-1	CASSLRLDNEQFF	TGCGCCAGCAGCCTGCGACTAGACAATGAGCAGTTCTTC